Below, one T cell receptor (beta chain) is given with its context. The target antigen is unknown. The data were taken from a study of T cell responses to AZD1222 COVID-19 vaccine. Measured with immunoSEQ multiplex PCR; TCRdb has only the in-frame clones, and not every one. This table has 150,000 to 200,000 clones, roughly 92% appearing once. Study-level results: A rise in Spike-specific TCR breadth and depth followed two AZD1222 doses.

The CDR3 sequence is 17 residues long. The junction had 6 bases not matched to a gene; V was cut back by 3 bases and J by 3 bases. Germline V lookup: CDR1 SGDLS, CDR2 YYNGEE. This sample comprised peripheral blood, obtained on day 0 of AZD1222 vaccination. The origin of this receptor is an adult in good health. The chain recombines TRBV9 with TRBJ2-1; 13 bases match TRBD2. The CDR3 sequence is CASSAHGTSGIYNEQFF. CDR3 nucleotides: TGTGCCAGCAGCGCCCACGGGACTAGCGGGATCTACAATGAGCAGTTCTTC.